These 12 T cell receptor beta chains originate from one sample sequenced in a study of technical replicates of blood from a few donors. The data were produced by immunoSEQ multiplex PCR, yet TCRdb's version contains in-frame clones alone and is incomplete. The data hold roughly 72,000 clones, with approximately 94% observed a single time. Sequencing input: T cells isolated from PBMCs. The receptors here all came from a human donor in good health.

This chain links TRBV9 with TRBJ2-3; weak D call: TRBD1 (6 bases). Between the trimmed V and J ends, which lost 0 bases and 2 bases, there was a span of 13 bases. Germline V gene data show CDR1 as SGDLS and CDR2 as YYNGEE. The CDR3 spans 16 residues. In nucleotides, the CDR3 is TGTGCCAGCAGCGTAGCTTGGGGGCCCTACACAGATACGCAGTATTTT. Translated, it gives CASSVAWGPYTDTQYF.

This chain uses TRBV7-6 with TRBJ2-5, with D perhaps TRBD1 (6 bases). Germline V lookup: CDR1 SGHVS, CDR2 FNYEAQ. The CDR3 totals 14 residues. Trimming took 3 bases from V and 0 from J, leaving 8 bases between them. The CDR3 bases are TGTGCCAGCAGCTTTTCAGGGGACCAAGAGACCCAGTACTTC. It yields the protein CASSFSGDQETQYF.

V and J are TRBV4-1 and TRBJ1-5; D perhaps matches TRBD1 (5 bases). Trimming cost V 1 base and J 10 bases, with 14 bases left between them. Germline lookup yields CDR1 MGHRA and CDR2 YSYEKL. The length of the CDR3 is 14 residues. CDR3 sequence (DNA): TGCGCCAGCAGCCAAGTACCCTGGGGGGGTCCCCAGCATTTT. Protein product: CASSQVPWGGPQHF.

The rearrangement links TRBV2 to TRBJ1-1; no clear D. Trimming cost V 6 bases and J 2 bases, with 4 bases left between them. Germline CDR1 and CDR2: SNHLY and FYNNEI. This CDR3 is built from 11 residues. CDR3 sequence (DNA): TGTGCCAGCAGGGCAAACACTGAAGCTTTCTTT. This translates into CASRANTEAFF. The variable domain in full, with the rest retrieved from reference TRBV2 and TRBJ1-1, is EPEVTQTPSHQVTQMGQEVILRCVPISNHLYFYWYRQILGQKVEFLVSFYNNEISEKSEIFDDQFSVERPDGSNFTLKIRSTKLEDSAMYFCASRANTEAFFGQGTRLTVV.

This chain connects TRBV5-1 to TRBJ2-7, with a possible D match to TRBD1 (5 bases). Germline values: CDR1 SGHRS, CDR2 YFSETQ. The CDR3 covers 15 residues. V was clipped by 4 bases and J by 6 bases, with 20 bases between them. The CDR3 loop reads CASSPRQGLASEQYF. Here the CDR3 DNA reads TGCGCCAGCAGCCCCCGGCAGGGTCTGGCCTCCGAGCAGTACTTC. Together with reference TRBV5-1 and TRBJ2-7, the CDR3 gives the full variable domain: KAGVTQTPRYLIKTRGQQVTLSCSPISGHRSVSWYQQTPGQGLQFLFEYFSETQRNKGNFPGRFSGRQFSNSRSEMNVSTLELGDSALYLCASSPRQGLASEQYFGPGTRLTVT.

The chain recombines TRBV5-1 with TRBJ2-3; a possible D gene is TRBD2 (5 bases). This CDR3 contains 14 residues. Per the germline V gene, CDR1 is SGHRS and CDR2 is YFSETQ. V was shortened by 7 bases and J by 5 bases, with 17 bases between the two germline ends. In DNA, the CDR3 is TGCGCCAGCCCTACTGAACGGGATGAAGATACGCAGTATTTT. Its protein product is CASPTERDEDTQYF.

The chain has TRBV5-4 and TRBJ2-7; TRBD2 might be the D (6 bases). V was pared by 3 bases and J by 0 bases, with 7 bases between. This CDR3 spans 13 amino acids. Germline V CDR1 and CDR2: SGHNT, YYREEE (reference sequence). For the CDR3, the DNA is TGTGCCAGCAGCTGGGACTTCTCCTACGAGCAGTACTTC. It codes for CASSWDFSYEQYF.

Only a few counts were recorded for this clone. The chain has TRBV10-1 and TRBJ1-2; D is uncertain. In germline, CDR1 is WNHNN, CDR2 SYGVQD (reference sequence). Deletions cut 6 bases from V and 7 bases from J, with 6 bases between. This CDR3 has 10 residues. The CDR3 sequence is CASSPIGYTF. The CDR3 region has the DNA TGCGCCAGCAGCCCTATTGGCTACACCTTC.

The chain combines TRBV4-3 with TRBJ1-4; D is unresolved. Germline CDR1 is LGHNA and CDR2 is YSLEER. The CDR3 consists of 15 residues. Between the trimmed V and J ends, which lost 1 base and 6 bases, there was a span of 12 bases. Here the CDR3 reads CASSQVFFGHEKLFF. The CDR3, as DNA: TGCGCCAGCAGCCAAGTTTTCTTTGGGCATGAAAAACTGTTTTTT.

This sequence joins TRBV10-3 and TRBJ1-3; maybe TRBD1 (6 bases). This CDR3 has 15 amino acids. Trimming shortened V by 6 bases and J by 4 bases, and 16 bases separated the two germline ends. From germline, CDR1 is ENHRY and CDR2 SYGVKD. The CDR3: CAIRTSGGQGNTIYF. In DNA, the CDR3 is TGTGCCATCAGGACCTCGGGGGGCCAAGGAAACACCATATATTTT.

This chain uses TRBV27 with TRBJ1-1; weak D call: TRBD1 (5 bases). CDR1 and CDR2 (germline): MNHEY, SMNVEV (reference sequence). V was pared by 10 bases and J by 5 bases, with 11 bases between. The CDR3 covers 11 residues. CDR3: CATTGGTEAFF. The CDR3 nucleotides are TGTGCCACCACCGGGGGTACTGAAGCTTTCTTT.

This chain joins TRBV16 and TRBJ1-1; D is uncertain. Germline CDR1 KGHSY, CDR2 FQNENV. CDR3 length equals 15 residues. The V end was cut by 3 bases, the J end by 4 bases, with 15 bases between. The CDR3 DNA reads TGTGCCAGCAGCCATCGACGGGATAGTGGCACTGAAGCTTTCTTT. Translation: CASSHRRDSGTEAFF.